This TCR beta chain comes out of a study of breast tumors, draining lymph nodes, adjacent tissues. From the multiplex PCR reads, TCRdb called clonotypes with MiXCR, one entry per CDR3 protein. The table has roughly 86,000 distinct CDR3 sequences, about 21% seen once. The lymph nodes were axillary draining lymph nodes from breast cancer patients. After removal of 11 bases from V and 0 bases from J, the junction contained 12 bases not matched to a gene. In germline, CDR1 is ENHRY, CDR2 SYGVKD. The CDR3 runs 17 residues. Ten or more counts support this clonotype. The source is a female donor with breast cancer. Some clones in this sample may be carry-over from other donors' samples. This sequence joins TRBV10-3 and TRBJ2-2; 10 nucleotides match TRBD2. Sequenced material: axillary lymph node tissue. CDR3 protein: CAGSVGAGGPNTGELFF. Written as DNA, the CDR3 is TGTGCCGGGTCGGTTGGAGCGGGAGGGCCGAACACCGGGGAGCTGTTTTTT.